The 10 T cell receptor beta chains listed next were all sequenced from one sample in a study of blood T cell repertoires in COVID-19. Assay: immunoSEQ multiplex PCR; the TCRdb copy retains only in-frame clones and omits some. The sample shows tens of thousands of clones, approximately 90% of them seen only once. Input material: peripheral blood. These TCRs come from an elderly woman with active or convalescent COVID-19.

CDR3 coding DNA: TGTGCCAGCAGTCTCAGGGGGACCGGGCCCCAGCATTTT. Translated: CASSLRGTGPQHF. The chain uses TRBV12-3 or TRBV12-4 and TRBJ1-5; 7 bases line up with TRBD1. The CDR3 length is 13 residues. With V trimmed by 5 bases and J by 9 bases, 7 bases remained unmatched.

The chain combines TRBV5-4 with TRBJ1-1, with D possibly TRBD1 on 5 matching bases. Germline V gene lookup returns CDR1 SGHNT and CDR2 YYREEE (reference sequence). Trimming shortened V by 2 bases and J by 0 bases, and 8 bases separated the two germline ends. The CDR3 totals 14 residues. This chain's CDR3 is CASSLLGVNTEAFF. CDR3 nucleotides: TGTGCCAGCAGCTTATTAGGGGTGAACACTGAAGCTTTCTTT. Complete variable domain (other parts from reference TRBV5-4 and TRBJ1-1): ETGVTQSPTHLIKTRGQQVTLRCSSQSGHNTVSWYQQALGQGPQFIFQYYREEENGRGNFPPRFSGLQFPNYSSELNVNALELDDSALYLCASSLLGVNTEAFFGQGTRLTVV.

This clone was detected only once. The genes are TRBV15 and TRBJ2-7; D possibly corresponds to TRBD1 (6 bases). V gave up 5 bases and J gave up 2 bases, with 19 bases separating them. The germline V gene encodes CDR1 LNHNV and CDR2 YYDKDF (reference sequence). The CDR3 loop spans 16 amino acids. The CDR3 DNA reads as TGTGCCACCAGCCCCAAGGCCCGGCAGGGGCCCTACGAGCAGTACTTC. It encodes CATSPKARQGPYEQYF. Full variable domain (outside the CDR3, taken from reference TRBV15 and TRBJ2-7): DAMVIQNPRYQVTQFGKPVTLSCSQTLNHNVMYWYQQKSSQAPKLLFHYYDKDFNNEADTPDNFQSRRPNTSFCFLDIRSPGLGDTAMYLCATSPKARQGPYEQYFGPGTRLTVT.

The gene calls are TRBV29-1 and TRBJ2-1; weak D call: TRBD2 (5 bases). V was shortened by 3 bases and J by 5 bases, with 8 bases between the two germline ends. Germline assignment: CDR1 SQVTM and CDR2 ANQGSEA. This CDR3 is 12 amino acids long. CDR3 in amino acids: CSVDTRDNEQFF. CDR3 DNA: TGCAGCGTTGATACGAGGGACAATGAGCAGTTCTTC.

CDR3 DNA sequence: TGCAGCGCCCAAGGGGGGGTCGGAGGGGAGCAGTACTTC. It is translated as CSAQGGVGGEQYF. This chain uses TRBV29-1 with TRBJ2-7; the D gene is possibly TRBD2 (7 bases). V was trimmed by 7 bases and J by 7 bases, leaving 20 bases between them. Looked up from germline, CDR1 is SQVTM and CDR2 is ANQGSEA. The CDR3 sequence is 13 residues long.

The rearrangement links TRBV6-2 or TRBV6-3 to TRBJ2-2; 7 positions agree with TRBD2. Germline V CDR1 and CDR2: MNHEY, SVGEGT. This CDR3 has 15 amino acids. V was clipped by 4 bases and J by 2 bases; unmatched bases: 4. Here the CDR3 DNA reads TGTGCCAGCAGTTGGGAGGGATTAAACACCGGGGAGCTGTTTTTT. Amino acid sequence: CASSWEGLNTGELFF.

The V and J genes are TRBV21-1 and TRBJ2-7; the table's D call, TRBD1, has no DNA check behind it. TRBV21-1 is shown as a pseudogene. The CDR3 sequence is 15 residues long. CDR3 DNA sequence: TGTGCCAGCAGCACCCTTCGGACAGAATTCTACGAGCAGTACTTC. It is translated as CASSTLRTEFYEQYF.

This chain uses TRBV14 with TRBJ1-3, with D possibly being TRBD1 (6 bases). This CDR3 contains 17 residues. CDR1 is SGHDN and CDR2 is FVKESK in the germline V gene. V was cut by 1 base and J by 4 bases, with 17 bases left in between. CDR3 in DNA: TGTGCCAGCAGCCAAGTCGCGGGGGGGCTGTACGGAAACACCATATATTTT. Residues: CASSQVAGGLYGNTIYF. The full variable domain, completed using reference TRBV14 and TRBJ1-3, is EAGVTQFPSHSVIEKGQTVTLRCDPISGHDNLYWYRRVMGKEIKFLLHFVKESKQDESGMPNNRFLAERTGGTYSTLKVQPAELEDSGVYFCASSQVAGGLYGNTIYFGEGSWLTVV.

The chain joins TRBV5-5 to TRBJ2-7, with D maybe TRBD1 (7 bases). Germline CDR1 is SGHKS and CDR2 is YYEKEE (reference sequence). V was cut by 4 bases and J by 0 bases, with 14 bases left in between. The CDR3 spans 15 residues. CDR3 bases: TGTGCCAGCAGCCCCGCAGGGGGGATCTCCTACGAGCAGTACTTC. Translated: CASSPAGGISYEQYF. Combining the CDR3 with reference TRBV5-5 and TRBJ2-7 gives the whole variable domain DAGVTQSPTHLIKTRGQQVTLRCSPISGHKSVSWYQQVLGQGPQFIFQYYEKEERGRGNFPDRFSARQFPNYSSELNVNALLLGDSALYLCASSPAGGISYEQYFGPGTRLTVT.

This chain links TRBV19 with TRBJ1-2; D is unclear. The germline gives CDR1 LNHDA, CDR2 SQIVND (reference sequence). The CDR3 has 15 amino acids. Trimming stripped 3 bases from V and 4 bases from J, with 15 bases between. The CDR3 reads CASSIGLSPGYGYTF. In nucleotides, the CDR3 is TGTGCCAGTAGTATTGGTCTTAGCCCGGGCTATGGCTACACCTTC.